One T cell receptor (beta chain) is described in this entry. Its target is unknown. Sequencing was performed with immunoSEQ multiplex PCR; in TCRdb, only in-frame clones are kept and a portion is missing. Here the sample spans over 55,000 clones, about 83% being singletons. Trimming removed 3 bases from V and 0 bases from J, with 11 bases in between. CDR1 and CDR2 from the germline V gene are KGHSH and LQKENI. The CDR3 runs 15 residues. The record originates from a study of Tregs in tolerant kidney transplant recipients. Study results and limitations: Activated donor B cell expansion appeared to reveal the most relevant donor-specific TCRbeta repertoire.

Thawed PBMCs were FACS-sorted into unstimulated CD4+CD25+CD127- regulatory T cells, CD4+CD25- non-regulatory cells, CD4 and CD8 cells. V and J are TRBV18 and TRBJ1-1; perhaps TRBD1 as D (6 bases). The TCR was taken from a human donor in good health. Sequencing was performed on CD4+ T cells from blood. CDR3 bases: TGTGCCAGCTCACCGGGACATACCTTGAACACTGAAGCTTTCTTT. It translates to CASSPGHTLNTEAFF.